The clone carrying this T cell receptor beta chain appeared many times. Its antigen is unknown. RNA transcripts provided the template for amplifying TCR beta CDR3 regions. The first round was an RT-PCR with HTBI primers, and the second round was a multiplex PCR. Each CDR3 protein gets one entry after TCRdb re-called the multiplex PCR reads with MiXCR. The table has roughly 400,000 distinct CDR3 sequences, about 16% seen once; the top ten hold roughly 7%. The data stem from a study of Graves' ophthalmopathy and Graves' hyperthyroidism. Study-wide findings and caveats: Ophthalmopathy was separated from stable hyperthyroidism by a 13-signature model with approximately 91% sensitivity and 65% to 82% specificity.

V was pared by 6 bases and J by 9 bases, with 11 bases between. The germline CDR1 and CDR2 sequences are MNHNS and SASEGT. This CDR3 has 11 amino acids. This chain connects TRBV6-1 to TRBJ1-2, with D possibly TRBD1 on 6 matching bases. The source of this sequence is a woman aged 18-29 years with stable Graves' hyperthyroidism. Sequenced: peripheral blood. The CDR3 DNA is TGTGCCAGCAGCTTCGGACAGAGCTACACCTTC. The encoded protein is CASSFGQSYTF.